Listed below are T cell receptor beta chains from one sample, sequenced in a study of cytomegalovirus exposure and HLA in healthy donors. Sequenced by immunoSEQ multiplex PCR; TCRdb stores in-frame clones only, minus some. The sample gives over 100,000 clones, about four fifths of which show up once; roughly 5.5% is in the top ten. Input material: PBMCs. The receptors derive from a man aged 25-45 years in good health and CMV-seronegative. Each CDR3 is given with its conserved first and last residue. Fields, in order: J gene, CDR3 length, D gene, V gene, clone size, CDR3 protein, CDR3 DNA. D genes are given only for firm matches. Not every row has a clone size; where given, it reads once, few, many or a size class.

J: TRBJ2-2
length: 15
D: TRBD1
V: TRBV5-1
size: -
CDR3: CASSQSGQVTGELFF
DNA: TGCGCCAGCAGCCAATCGGGACAGGTCACCGGGGAGCTGTTTTTT

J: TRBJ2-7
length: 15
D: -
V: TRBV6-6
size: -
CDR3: CASSLGGEMGYEQYF
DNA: TGTGCCAGCAGTTTAGGAGGGGAAATGGGATACGAGCAGTACTTC

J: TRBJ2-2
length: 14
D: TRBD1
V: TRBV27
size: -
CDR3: CASRDRGLTGELFF
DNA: TGTGCCAGCAGAGACAGGGGGCTAACCGGGGAGCTGTTTTTT

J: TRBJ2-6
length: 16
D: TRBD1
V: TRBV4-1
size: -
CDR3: CASRPGTGSGANVLTF
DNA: TGCGCCAGCAGACCCGGGACAGGGTCTGGGGCCAACGTCCTGACTTTC

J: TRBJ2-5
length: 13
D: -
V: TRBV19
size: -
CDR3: CASSMPGWETQYF
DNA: TGTGCCAGTAGTATGCCAGGGTGGGAGACCCAGTACTTC

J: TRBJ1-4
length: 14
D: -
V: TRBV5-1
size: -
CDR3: CASSLSDGSEKLFF
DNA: TGCGCCAGCAGCTTATCAGACGGGTCCGAAAAACTGTTTTTT

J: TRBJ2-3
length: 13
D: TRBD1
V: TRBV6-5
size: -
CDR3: CASSGTGLYTQYF
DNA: TGTGCCAGCAGTGGGACAGGGCTCTATACGCAGTATTTT

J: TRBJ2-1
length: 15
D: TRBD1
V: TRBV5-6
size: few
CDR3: CASSPGTGYDNEQFF
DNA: TGTGCCAGCAGCCCCGGGACAGGGTATGACAATGAGCAGTTCTTC

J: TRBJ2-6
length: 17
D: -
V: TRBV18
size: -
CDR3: CASSPLAVYSGANVLTF
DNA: TGTGCCAGCTCACCACTAGCGGTATACTCTGGGGCCAACGTCCTGACTTTC

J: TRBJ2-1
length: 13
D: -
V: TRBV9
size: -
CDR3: CASSAGLYNEQFF
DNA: TGTGCCAGCAGCGCGGGACTTTACAATGAGCAGTTCTTC

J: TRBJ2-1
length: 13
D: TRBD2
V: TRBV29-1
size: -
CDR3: CSVPLLAGGEQFF
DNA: TGCAGCGTCCCGTTGCTAGCGGGAGGGGAGCAGTTCTTC

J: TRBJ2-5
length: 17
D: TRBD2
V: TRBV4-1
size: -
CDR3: CASSPGTSGRNQETQYF
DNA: TGCGCCAGCAGCCCCGGGACTAGCGGGAGGAACCAAGAGACCCAGTACTTC

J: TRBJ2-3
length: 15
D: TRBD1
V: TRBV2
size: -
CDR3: CASSRQGFRTDTQYF
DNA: TGTGCCAGCAGCCGACAGGGGTTCCGCACAGATACGCAGTATTTT

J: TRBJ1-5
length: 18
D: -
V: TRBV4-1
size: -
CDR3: CASSQVIRESYSNQPQHF
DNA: TGCGCCAGCAGCCAGGTAATTAGGGAGAGTTATAGCAATCAGCCCCAGCATTTT

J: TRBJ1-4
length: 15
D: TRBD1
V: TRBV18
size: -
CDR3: CASSLMGQGNEKLFF
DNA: TGTGCCAGCTCCCTGATGGGACAGGGAAATGAAAAACTGTTTTTT

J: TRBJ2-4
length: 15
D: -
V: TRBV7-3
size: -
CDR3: CASSLIGGSGNIQYF
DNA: TGTGCCAGCAGCTTGATAGGAGGGTCAGGAAACATTCAGTACTTC

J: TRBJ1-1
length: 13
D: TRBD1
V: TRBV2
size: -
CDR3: CASRGQGGTEAFF
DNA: TGTGCCAGCAGGGGACAGGGGGGTACTGAAGCTTTCTTT

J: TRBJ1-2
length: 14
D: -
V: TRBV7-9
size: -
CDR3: CASSLERGNYGYTF
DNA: TGTGCCAGCAGCTTGGAACGAGGGAACTATGGCTACACCTTC

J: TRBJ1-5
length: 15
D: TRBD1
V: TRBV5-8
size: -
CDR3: CASSPGGYRGQPQHF
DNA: TGTGCCAGCAGCCCGGGGGGGTACAGGGGACAGCCCCAGCATTTT

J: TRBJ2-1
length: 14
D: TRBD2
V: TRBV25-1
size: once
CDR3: CASSEWREKNEQFF
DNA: TGTGCCAGCAGTGAATGGCGGGAGAAGAATGAGCAGTTCTTC

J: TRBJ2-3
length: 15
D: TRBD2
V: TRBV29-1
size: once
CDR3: CSVGTSGGFTDTQYF
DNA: TGCAGCGTGGGGACTAGCGGGGGGTTCACAGATACGCAGTATTTT

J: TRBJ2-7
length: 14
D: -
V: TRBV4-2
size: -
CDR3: CASSQEGRAYEQYF
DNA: TGTGCCAGCAGCCAAGAGGGCAGGGCCTACGAGCAGTACTTC

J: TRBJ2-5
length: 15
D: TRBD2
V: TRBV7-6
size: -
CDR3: CASSFLAGGRETQYF
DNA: TGTGCCAGCAGCTTCTTAGCGGGAGGGAGGGAGACCCAGTACTTC

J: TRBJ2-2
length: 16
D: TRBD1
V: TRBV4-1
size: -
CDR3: CASSQRDRGATGELFF
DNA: TGCGCCAGCAGCCAGAGGGACAGGGGCGCCACCGGGGAGCTGTTTTTT

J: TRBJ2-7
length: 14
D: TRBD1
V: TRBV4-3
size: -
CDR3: CASSQDNRGYEQYF
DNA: TGCGCCAGCAGCCAAGATAACAGGGGCTACGAGCAGTACTTC

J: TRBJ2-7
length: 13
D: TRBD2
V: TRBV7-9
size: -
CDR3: CASGGREGYEQYF
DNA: TGTGCCAGCGGCGGCAGGGAGGGTTACGAGCAGTACTTC

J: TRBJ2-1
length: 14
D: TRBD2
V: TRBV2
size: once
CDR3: CASKGLAETNEQFF
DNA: TGTGCCAGCAAGGGACTAGCGGAGACGAATGAGCAGTTCTTC

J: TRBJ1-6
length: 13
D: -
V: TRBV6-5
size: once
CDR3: CASSYSRGSPLHF
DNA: TGTGCCAGCAGTTACTCTCGGGGTTCACCCCTCCACTTT

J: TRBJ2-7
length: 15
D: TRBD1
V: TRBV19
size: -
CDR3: CASSIGNTGENEQYF
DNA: TGTGCCAGTAGTATAGGGAATACAGGGGAGAACGAGCAGTACTTC

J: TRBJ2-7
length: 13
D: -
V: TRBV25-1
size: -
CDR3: CASSDGNPLEQYF
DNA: TGTGCCAGCAGTGACGGGAACCCCCTCGAGCAGTACTTC

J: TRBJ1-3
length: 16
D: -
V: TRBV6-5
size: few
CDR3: CASSYSYSYSGNTIYF
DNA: TGTGCCAGCAGTTACTCGTACAGCTACTCTGGAAACACCATATATTTT

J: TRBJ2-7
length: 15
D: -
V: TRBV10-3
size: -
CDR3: CAITARGLGDYEQYF
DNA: TGTGCCATCACCGCACGCGGATTAGGTGACTACGAGCAGTACTTC

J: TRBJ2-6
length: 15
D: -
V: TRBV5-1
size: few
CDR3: CASSLTASGANVLTF
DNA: TGCGCCAGCAGCCTCACAGCCTCTGGGGCCAACGTCCTGACTTTC

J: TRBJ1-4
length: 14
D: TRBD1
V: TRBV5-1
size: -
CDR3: CASSYQTGGEKLFF
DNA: TGCGCCAGCAGCTATCAGACAGGGGGTGAAAAACTGTTTTTT

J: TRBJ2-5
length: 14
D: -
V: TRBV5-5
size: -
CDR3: CASSFNTQRETQYF
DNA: TGTGCCAGCAGCTTTAATACCCAACGGGAGACCCAGTACTTC

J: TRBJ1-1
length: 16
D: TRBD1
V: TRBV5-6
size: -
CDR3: CASSSDRGSRNTEAFF
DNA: TGTGCCAGCAGCTCGGACAGGGGAAGCCGGAACACTGAAGCTTTCTTT

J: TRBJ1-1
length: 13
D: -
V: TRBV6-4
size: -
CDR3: CASSGEGNTEAFF
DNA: TGTGCCAGCAGTGGTGAGGGGAACACTGAAGCTTTCTTT

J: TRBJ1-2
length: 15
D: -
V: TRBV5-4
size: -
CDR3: CASSPRGASLYGYTF
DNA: TGTGCCAGCAGCCCCCGCGGGGCCTCCCTCTATGGCTACACCTTC

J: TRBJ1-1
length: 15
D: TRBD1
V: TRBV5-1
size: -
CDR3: CASSQRQGMDTEAFF
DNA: TGCGCCAGCAGCCAAAGACAGGGGATGGACACTGAAGCTTTCTTT

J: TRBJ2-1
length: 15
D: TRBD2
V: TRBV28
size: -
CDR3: CASSPQSGAGNEQFF
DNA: TGTGCCAGCAGTCCCCAGAGCGGGGCCGGGAATGAGCAGTTCTTC

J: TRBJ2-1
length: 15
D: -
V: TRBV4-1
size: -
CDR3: CASSPGSAAGNEQFF
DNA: TGCGCCAGCAGCCCAGGTTCGGCTGCGGGGAATGAGCAGTTCTTC

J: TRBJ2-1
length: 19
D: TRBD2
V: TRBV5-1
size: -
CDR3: CASSLVGSGGPPSYNEQFF
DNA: TGCGCCAGCAGCTTGGTTGGTAGCGGGGGCCCCCCTTCCTACAATGAGCAGTTCTTC